What follows are 5 T cell receptor beta chains derived from one specimen sequenced in a study of T cells in Graves' hyperthyroidism and ophthalmopathy. Authors of the study amplified TCR beta CDR3 regions from RNA transcripts. RT-PCR in the first round (using the HTBI primer set) targeted the TCR CDR3. From the multiplex PCR reads, TCRdb called clonotypes with MiXCR, one entry per CDR3 protein. The table has roughly 240,000 distinct CDR3 sequences, about a sixth seen once. Sequencing used blood. These receptors all come from a woman between 18 and 29 years old with Graves' ophthalmopathy.

V gene TRBV20-1 combines with J gene TRBJ1-1, with 9 bases matching TRBD1. There are 15 residues in the CDR3. Germline-derived CDR1 and CDR2 are DFQATT and SNEGSKA (reference sequence). V lost 2 bases, J lost 2 bases, and 6 bases stayed unmatched. The CDR3 sequence: CSARPPDRGNTEAFF. Here the CDR3 DNA reads TGCAGTGCTAGACCGCCGGACAGGGGAAACACTGAAGCTTTCTTT.

This clonotype showed up many times. This sequence joins TRBV6-2 or TRBV6-3 and TRBJ2-3; 15 nucleotides match TRBD2. V dropped 5 bases and J dropped 4; count of bases not matched to a gene: 10. The CDR3 is 18 amino acids. Per germline, CDR1 MNHEY and CDR2 SVGEGT. CDR3 sequence: CASSPGTSGRNAPDTQYF. The CDR3 nucleotides are TGTGCCAGCAGTCCGGGGACTAGCGGGAGGAACGCCCCAGATACGCAGTATTTT.

This clonotype was counted at least ten times. The rearrangement joins TRBV6-2 or TRBV6-3 to TRBJ2-3; 11 bases agree with TRBD2. Unmatched junction bases numbered 4, after V lost 7 bases and J lost 1 base. There are 15 residues in the CDR3. The germline V gene has CDR1 MNHEY and CDR2 SVGEGT. Here the CDR3 DNA reads TGTGCCAGCACCCCGGGACTAGCGGGCACAGATACGCAGTATTTT. It yields the protein CASTPGLAGTDTQYF.

Many counts were recorded for this clonotype. This chain uses TRBV20-1 with TRBJ1-2; 7 positions match TRBD1. Germline V gives CDR1 DFQATT, CDR2 SNEGSKA (reference sequence). V lost 1 base, J lost 8 bases, and 4 bases stayed unmatched. This CDR3 spans 12 amino acids. CDR3 sequence: CSARASQGGYTF. For the CDR3, the DNA is TGCAGTGCTAGAGCGTCACAGGGGGGCTACACCTTC.

CDR3 sequence: CAISEKTGYGYTF. The CDR3 bases are TGTGCCATCAGTGAGAAGACAGGGTATGGCTACACCTTC. The chain links TRBV10-3 to TRBJ1-2, with 7 nucleotides matching TRBD1. Germline loops: CDR1 ENHRY, CDR2 SYGVKD. The CDR3 covers 13 residues. Trimming cost V 2 bases and J 5 bases; bases outside gene matches: 2.